The 17 T cell receptor beta chains below come from one sample, sequenced in a study of shared clonotypes between healthy human individuals. The protocol was immunoSEQ multiplex PCR, while the TCRdb copy is restricted to in-frame clones and leaves out a portion. The sample has 1.4 million or so clones, approximately 98.5% seen once. Sequenced input: naive CD4+ T cells sorted from blood. Documented subset: CD45RA+ positively selected. The receptors were sampled from a man aged 30 to 39 in good health.

A remark on this clone: This CDR3 is also generated by other DNA sequences in the sample. This chain links TRBV11-3 with TRBJ2-5; D might be TRBD2 (6 bases). V was pared by 6 bases and J by 5 bases, with 13 bases between. CDR3 length: 13 residues. Germline V CDR1 and CDR2: SGHNT, YENEEA. The CDR3 region has the DNA TGTGCCAGCAGTCCCCCCGGAGGGGAGACCCAGTACTTC. This sequence encodes CASSPPGGETQYF.

The V gene is TRBV5-1, the J gene TRBJ1-2; a possible D gene is TRBD1 (5 bases). The ends were cut back, 0 bases at V and 1 base at J, with 13 bases in the middle. This CDR3 is 16 amino acids long. The germline V gene encodes CDR1 SGHRS and CDR2 YFSETQ. Here the CDR3 reads CASSLAGPGNNYGYTF. Written as DNA, the CDR3 is TGCGCCAGCAGCTTGGCCGGTCCAGGGAATAACTATGGCTACACCTTC. The full variable domain, its missing parts supplied by reference TRBV5-1 and TRBJ1-2, is KAGVTQTPRYLIKTRGQQVTLSCSPISGHRSVSWYQQTPGQGLQFLFEYFSETQRNKGNFPGRFSGRQFSNSRSEMNVSTLELGDSALYLCASSLAGPGNNYGYTFGSGTRLTVV.

V gene TRBV6-1 combines with J gene TRBJ2-2, with D hard to call. Germline V gene sequence: CDR1 MNHNS, CDR2 SASEGT. CDR3 length equals 14 residues. Trimming cost V 6 bases and J 6 bases, with 14 bases left between them. Here the CDR3 reads CASRTQVEAGELFF. DNA for the CDR3: TGTGCCAGCAGGACCCAGGTCGAGGCCGGGGAGCTGTTTTTT.

The chain links TRBV5-4 to TRBJ1-2; TRBD1 matches 10 bases. After removal of 4 bases from V and 7 bases from J, the junction contained 7 bases not matched to a gene. This CDR3 is 14 amino acids long. Germline loops: CDR1 SGHNT, CDR2 YYREEE (reference sequence). This CDR3 is CASSPGTGDRGYTF. CDR3 in DNA: TGTGCCAGCAGCCCAGGGACAGGGGACCGTGGCTACACCTTC.

The CDR3 coding sequence is TGTGCCAGCGGAGAGGACAGAGCGAATGAAAAACTGTTTTTT. It yields the protein CASGEDRANEKLFF. This chain uses TRBV2 with TRBJ1-4, with D perhaps matching TRBD1 (6 bases). Germline V gives CDR1 SNHLY, CDR2 FYNNEI. CDR3 length: 14 residues. Trimming removed 8 bases at V and 5 bases at J, with 15 bases between.

In its sample, this clone was seen once. The chain recombines TRBV2 with TRBJ2-3, with D possibly matching TRBD2 (6 bases). Germline loops: CDR1 SNHLY, CDR2 FYNNEI. The CDR3 length is 12 residues. Trimming pared 8 bases from V and 1 base from J, leaving 7 bases between. The CDR3 DNA follows: TGTGCCAGCGGGGAGGGCACAGATACGCAGTATTTT. Its protein product is CASGEGTDTQYF.

The chain joins TRBV5-1 to TRBJ2-7; 8 bases are shared with TRBD1. Per germline, CDR1 SGHRS and CDR2 YFSETQ. This CDR3 is 15 amino acids long. The trim removed 3 bases at V and 2 bases at J, leaving 7 bases unmatched. The DNA of the CDR3 is TGCGCCAGCAGCTATTCCCGGACAGGGACCTACGAGCAGTACTTC. Its translation: CASSYSRTGTYEQYF.

V usage is TRBV7-9 and J usage is TRBJ2-7, with D possibly being TRBD1 (5 bases). Trimming left V 1 base short and J 1 base short, with 8 bases between. Germline V CDR1 and CDR2: SEHNR, FQNEAQ (reference sequence). The CDR3 length is 14 residues. The CDR3 bases are TGTGCCAGCAGCTTAGAAAAGGGGTCCTACGAGCAGTACTTC. This codes for CASSLEKGSYEQYF.

CDR3: CASSDGARTNEKLFF. CDR3 nucleotides: TGTGCCAGCAGTGACGGGGCGCGGACGAATGAAAAACTGTTTTTT. The chain joins TRBV2 to TRBJ1-4; a weak D match, TRBD1 (5 bases). Germline loops: CDR1 SNHLY, CDR2 FYNNEI. Trimming took 3 bases from V and 5 from J, leaving 13 bases between them. This CDR3 region has 15 residues.

The chain uses TRBV6-6 and TRBJ2-5; 8 bases agree with TRBD2. The CDR3 has 16 amino acids. V lost 0 bases and J lost 1; bases outside the gene matches: 4. Germline V CDR1 and CDR2: MNHNY, SVGAGI (reference sequence). CDR3 in amino acids: CASSYSGGRSQETQYF. The DNA of the CDR3 is TGTGCCAGCAGTTACTCAGGCGGGAGGTCCCAAGAGACCCAGTACTTC.

CDR3 sequence reads: CASSSGTSGWIRSYNEQFF. CDR3 nucleotide sequence: TGTGCCAGCAGCTCCGGGACTAGCGGTTGGATTCGCTCCTACAATGAGCAGTTCTTC. The V call is TRBV27, the J call TRBJ2-1, with 11 bases matching TRBD2. The CDR3 has 19 amino acids. Trimming at V came to 6 bases and at J to 0 bases, leaving 13 bases not matched to a gene. CDR1 is MNHEY, CDR2 SMNVEV, per germline (reference sequence).

This clone appeared a few times. The chain links TRBV10-2 to TRBJ1-5, with D possibly TRBD1 on 6 matching bases. Germline CDR1 WSHSY, CDR2 SAAADI. The V end was cut by 4 bases, the J end by 5 bases, with 18 bases between. The CDR3 sequence is 16 residues long. CDR3: CASSVSRDGGDQPQHF. The CDR3 coding sequence is TGCGCCAGCAGTGTGAGCAGGGACGGGGGCGATCAGCCCCAGCATTTT.

This clone occurred once. Different DNA sequences within this sample yield the same CDR3. The genes are TRBV9 and TRBJ2-5; D remains ambiguous. The germline gives CDR1 SGDLS, CDR2 YYNGEE. This CDR3 contains 13 residues. Trimming cost V 1 base and J 5 bases, with 9 bases left between them. The DNA for the CDR3 is TGTGCCAGCAGCGTATCCCTCAGGGAGACCCAGTACTTC. Translated: CASSVSLRETQYF.

Written as DNA, the CDR3 is TGTGCCAGTAGTATATCGGCAGGGTACTATGGCTACACCTTC. It encodes CASSISAGYYGYTF. The rearrangement uses TRBV19 and TRBJ1-2; D may be TRBD1 (5 bases). The V and J ends lost 2 bases and 3 bases respectively, with 10 bases between them. CDR3 length: 14 residues. Germline CDR1 LNHDA, CDR2 SQIVND (reference sequence). The full variable domain, completed using reference TRBV19 and TRBJ1-2, is DGGITQSPKYLFRKEGQNVTLSCEQNLNHDAMYWYRQDPGQGLRLIYYSQIVNDFQKGDIAEGYSVSREKKESFPLTVTSAQKNPTAFYLCASSISAGYYGYTFGSGTRLTVV.

The V call is TRBV7-2, the J call TRBJ2-7, with 7 bases lining up with TRBD2. V was clipped by 0 bases and J by 6 bases; unmatched bases: 2. Germline V gene lookup returns CDR1 SGHTA and CDR2 FQGNSA. The CDR3 is made up of 13 amino acids. In DNA form, the CDR3 reads TGTGCCAGCAGCTTAGCGGGAGGGCGCGAGCAGTACTTC. Translation gives CASSLAGGREQYF.

This clone was picked up one time. For the CDR3, the DNA is TGTGCCAGCACCCCGGGACGGGGGATTGATGGCTACACCTTC. The encoded protein is CASTPGRGIDGYTF. V gene TRBV2 combines with J gene TRBJ1-2; maybe TRBD1 (5 bases). This CDR3 has 14 residues. CDR1 is SNHLY and CDR2 is FYNNEI in the germline V gene. V was cut by 7 bases and J by 6 bases, with 18 bases left in between.

The V and J genes are TRBV28 and TRBJ1-5; D uncertain. Germline CDR1 is MDHEN and CDR2 is SYDVKM. V was trimmed by 4 bases and J by 5 bases, leaving 12 bases between them. The CDR3 extends over 14 amino acids. The CDR3 DNA reads TGTGCCAGCAGTTCATCTCTTGAATATCAGCCCCAGCATTTT. It codes for CASSSSLEYQPQHF.